This record covers a single T cell receptor (beta chain). The entry originates in a study of cytomegalovirus exposure and HLA in healthy donors. The repertoire was sequenced with immunoSEQ multiplex PCR; TCRdb's copy has only in-frame clones and lacks some. This sample has some 90,000 clones, with about 90% found just once. The germline V gene encodes CDR1 MNHNS and CDR2 SASEGT. V gave up 4 bases and J gave up 4 bases, with 14 bases separating them. The CDR3 loop spans 15 amino acids. The source material was PBMCs. The gene calls are TRBV6-1 and TRBJ1-5, with D possibly being TRBD1 (6 bases). This receptor was obtained from a man between 18 and 29 years old in good health and CMV-seropositive. The chain's CDR3 is CASSALQGSNQPQHF. CDR3 bases: TGTGCCAGCAGTGCCCTTCAGGGGAGTAATCAGCCCCAGCATTTT.